This T cell receptor beta chain was retrieved from a study of blood T cell repertoires in COVID-19. Two consecutive negative NP/OP PCR tests, clearance, or resolved symptoms defined Cohort 3 recovery. TCRdb keeps only in-frame clones here, not all; method: immunoSEQ multiplex PCR. The table includes a few hundred thousand clones, 75% to 90% detected once. V lost 0 bases and J 4 bases, leaving 10 bases between the germline ends. This CDR3 has 14 amino acids. Germline V lookup: CDR1 ENHRY, CDR2 SYGVKD. The sample was PBMCs or T cells enriched from blood (not recorded which). The sequence was collected from a woman under 40 who had recovered from COVID-19. The chain carries TRBV10-3 and TRBJ2-7; D is undetermined. In DNA, the CDR3 is TGTGCCATCAGTGAGTCTGTACAGATTTACGAGCAGTACTTC. It translates to CAISESVQIYEQYF.